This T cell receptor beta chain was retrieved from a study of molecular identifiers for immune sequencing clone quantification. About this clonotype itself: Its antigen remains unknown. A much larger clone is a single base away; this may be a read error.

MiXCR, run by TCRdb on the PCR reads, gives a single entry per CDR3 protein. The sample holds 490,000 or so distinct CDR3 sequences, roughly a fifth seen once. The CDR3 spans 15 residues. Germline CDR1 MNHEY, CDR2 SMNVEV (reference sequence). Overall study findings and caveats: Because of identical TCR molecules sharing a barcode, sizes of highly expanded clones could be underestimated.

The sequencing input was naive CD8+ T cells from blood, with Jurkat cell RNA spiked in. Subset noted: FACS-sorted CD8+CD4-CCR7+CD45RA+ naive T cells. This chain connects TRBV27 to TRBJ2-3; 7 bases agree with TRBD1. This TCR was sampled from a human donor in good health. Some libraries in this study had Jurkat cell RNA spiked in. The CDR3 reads CASSDRARRTDTRYF. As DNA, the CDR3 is TGTGCCAGCAGCGACAGGGCCCGTCGCACAGATACGCGGTATTTT.